These T cell receptor beta chains were read from a single sample in a study of blood T cell repertoires in COVID-19. Measured with immunoSEQ multiplex PCR; TCRdb has only the in-frame clones, and not every one. The sample lists 410,000 or so clones; around nine tenths were seen once. Sequencing input: peripheral blood. These receptors were taken from a woman aged 40-49 years with COVID-19, enrolled during active disease. Each CDR3 is given with its conserved first and last residue. D genes are given only for firm matches. Clone size is given for some rows only: seen once, a few or many times, or a class if the clone is expanded.

TRBV7-3	.	TRBJ2-1	.	CASSLRAGGPEGSYNEQFF	TGTGCCAGCAGCTTGAGAGCAGGAGGGCCCGAGGGCTCCTACAATGAGCAGTTCTTC
TRBV20-1	.	TRBJ2-1	TRBD2	CSASGLAGSSYNEQFF	TGCAGTGCTAGTGGACTAGCGGGGAGCTCCTACAATGAGCAGTTCTTC
TRBV18	.	TRBJ1-1	TRBD1	CASSPGRQGANTEAFF	TGTGCCAGCTCACCGGGGAGACAGGGGGCGAACACTGAAGCTTTCTTT
TRBV7-9	.	TRBJ1-1	.	CASSSYATMAEAFF	TGTGCCAGCAGCTCCTACGCGACAATGGCTGAAGCTTTCTTT
TRBV4-1	.	TRBJ2-6	.	CASSPVSGTGANVLTF	TGCGCCAGCAGCCCAGTTTCGGGGACTGGGGCCAACGTCCTGACTTTC
TRBV12-5	.	TRBJ2-1	TRBD2	CASGLVPTSIFYNEQFF	TGTGCTAGTGGTTTGGTCCCGACTAGCATTTTTTACAATGAGCAGTTCTTC
TRBV6-1	.	TRBJ2-3	TRBD1	CASSEEGQGAPGPDTQYF	TGTGCCAGCAGTGAGGAAGGACAGGGGGCACCGGGCCCAGATACGCAGTATTTT
TRBV7-2	.	TRBJ1-5	.	CASSSRGSDQPQHF	TGTGCCAGCAGCTCCAGGGGTAGTGATCAGCCCCAGCATTTT
TRBV6-5	.	TRBJ2-3	.	CASSQGLDTQYF	TGTGCCAGCAGTCAGGGGCTAGATACGCAGTATTTT
TRBV5-6	.	TRBJ1-2	TRBD1	CASTEPDRGHYGYTF	TGTGCCAGCACCGAGCCGGACAGGGGACATTATGGCTACACCTTC
TRBV19	.	TRBJ1-1	TRBD1	CASSELDRGPTEAFF	TGTGCCAGTAGTGAACTGGACAGGGGGCCCACTGAAGCTTTCTTT
TRBV7-9	.	TRBJ2-7	TRBD2	CASTPGASGSRHEQYF	TGTGCCAGCACCCCCGGGGCTAGCGGGAGTAGGCACGAGCAGTACTTC
TRBV19	once	TRBJ2-7	TRBD2	CASSSGRSYEQYF	TGTGCCAGTAGTAGCGGGAGGAGCTACGAGCAGTACTTC
TRBV6-5	.	TRBJ2-2	TRBD2	CASNPQGRGTGELFF	TGTGCCAGCAACCCCCAAGGGAGGGGCACCGGGGAGCTGTTTTTT
TRBV11-2	.	TRBJ2-5	TRBD2	CASSFSRGGGGETQYF	TGTGCCAGCAGCTTTTCTCGCGGGGGTGGTGGGGAGACCCAGTACTTC
TRBV18	.	TRBJ1-1	TRBD1	CASSPNLQGAGTEAFF	TGTGCCAGCTCACCTAACTTACAGGGGGCAGGGACTGAAGCTTTCTTT
TRBV19	.	TRBJ2-1	.	CASSILELAHPLNEQFF	TGTGCCAGTAGTATTCTCGAGCTAGCCCATCCCTTGAATGAGCAGTTCTTC
TRBV15	.	TRBJ1-2	.	CATSRGQDMGYGYTF	TGTGCCACCAGCAGAGGACAGGACATGGGCTATGGCTACACCTTC
TRBV30	.	TRBJ1-4	TRBD1	CAWSYPGQGYEKLFF	TGTGCCTGGAGTTACCCGGGACAGGGCTATGAAAAACTGTTTTTT
TRBV9	.	TRBJ1-1	.	CASTPRALMNTEAFF	TGTGCCAGCACCCCGAGGGCCTTGATGAACACTGAAGCTTTCTTT
TRBV19	.	TRBJ1-5	.	CASRSWSGDQPQHF	TGTGCCAGTAGATCGTGGAGTGGCGATCAGCCCCAGCATTTT
TRBV2	.	TRBJ2-3	TRBD2	CASSEDGGRPTDTQYF	TGTGCCAGCAGTGAAGATGGCGGGAGACCCACAGATACGCAGTATTTT
TRBV18	.	TRBJ2-5	TRBD1	CASSPIPGGLQETQYF	TGTGCCAGCTCACCGATACCAGGGGGTTTACAAGAGACCCAGTACTTC
TRBV19	.	TRBJ1-2	.	CASSIGQYGYTF	TGTGCCAGTAGTATAGGGCAGTATGGCTACACCTTC
TRBV19	.	TRBJ2-2	.	CASSPGTSNTGELFF	TGTGCCAGTAGTCCCGGGACATCGAACACCGGGGAGCTGTTTTTT